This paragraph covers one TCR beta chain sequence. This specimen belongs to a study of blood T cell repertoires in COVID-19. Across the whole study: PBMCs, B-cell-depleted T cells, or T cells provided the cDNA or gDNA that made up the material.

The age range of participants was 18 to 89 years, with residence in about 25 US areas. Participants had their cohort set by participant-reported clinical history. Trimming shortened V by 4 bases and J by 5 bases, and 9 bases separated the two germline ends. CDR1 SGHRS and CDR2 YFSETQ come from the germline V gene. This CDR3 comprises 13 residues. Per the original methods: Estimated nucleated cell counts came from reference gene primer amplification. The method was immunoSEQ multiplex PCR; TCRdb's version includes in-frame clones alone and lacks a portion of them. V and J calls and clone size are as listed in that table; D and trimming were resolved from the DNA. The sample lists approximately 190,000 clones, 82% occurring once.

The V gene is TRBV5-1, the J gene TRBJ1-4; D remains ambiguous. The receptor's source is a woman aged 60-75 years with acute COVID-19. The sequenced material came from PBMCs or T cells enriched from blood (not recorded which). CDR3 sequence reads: CASSTESNEKLFF. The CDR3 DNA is TGCGCCAGCAGCACAGAATCCAATGAAAAACTGTTTTTT.